The entry that follows covers one T cell receptor beta chain sequence. This record belongs to a study of blood T cell repertoires in COVID-19. Study information: Material from acute and convalescent COVID-19 was sourced from the United States, Italy and Spain. Nucleic acid was either cDNA or gDNA, and it came from T cells, B-cell-depleted T cells, or PBMCs.

Per the study methods: How many nucleated cells were present was estimated from reference gene primer amplification. TCRdb's copy holds only in-frame clones and misses some; the assay was immunoSEQ multiplex PCR. From that table come the V and J calls and clone size; the DNA was used to work out D and trimming. The sample records under 150,000 clones, around 91% being singletons. The source of this sequence is an older woman with active COVID-19. The sequencing sample was made of peripheral blood.

CDR3 DNA: TGTGCCAGCAGCTTAGAGTGGACTAGCTACAATGAGCAGTTCTTC. It is translated as CASSLEWTSYNEQFF. This sequence joins TRBV7-2 and TRBJ2-1, with TRBD2 identical over 7 bases. Losses at the gene ends were 1 base for V and 3 bases for J; bases not matched to a gene: 3. In germline, CDR1 is SGHTA, CDR2 FQGNSA. The CDR3 is 15 amino acids.